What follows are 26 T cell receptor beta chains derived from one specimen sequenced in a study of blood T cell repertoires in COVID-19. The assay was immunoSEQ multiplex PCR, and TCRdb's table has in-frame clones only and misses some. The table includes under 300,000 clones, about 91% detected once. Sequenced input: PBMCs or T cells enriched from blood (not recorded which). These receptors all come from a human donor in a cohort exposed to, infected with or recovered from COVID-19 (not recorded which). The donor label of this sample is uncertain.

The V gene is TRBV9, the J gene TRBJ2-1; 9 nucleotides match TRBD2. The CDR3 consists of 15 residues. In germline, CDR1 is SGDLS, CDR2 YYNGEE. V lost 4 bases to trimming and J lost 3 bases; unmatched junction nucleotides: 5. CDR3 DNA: TGTGCCAGCAGCCTTGAGCGGGGGGACTACAATGAGCAGTTCTTC. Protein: CASSLERGDYNEQFF.

CDR3 residues: CASSLGGVDSPLHF. CDR3 in DNA: TGCGCCAGCAGCCTAGGGGGCGTTGATTCACCCCTCCACTTT. The J gene is TRBJ1-6, the V gene TRBV5-1, with 7 bases aligning to TRBD1. The J segment lost 8 bases and the V segment lost 4 bases, leaving 6 bases of the junction unmatched. CDR1 is SGHRS, CDR2 YFSETQ, per germline. The CDR3 totals 14 residues.

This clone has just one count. CDR3: CASSPRQVAYNEQFF. The CDR3 DNA reads as TGTGCCAGCAGTCCAAGACAGGTTGCGTACAATGAGCAGTTCTTC. The chain combines TRBV7-9 with TRBJ2-1; weak D call: TRBD1 (6 bases). Per germline, CDR1 SEHNR and CDR2 FQNEAQ (reference sequence). The ends were cut back, 6 bases at V and 4 bases at J, with 16 bases in the middle. This CDR3 is built from 15 residues.

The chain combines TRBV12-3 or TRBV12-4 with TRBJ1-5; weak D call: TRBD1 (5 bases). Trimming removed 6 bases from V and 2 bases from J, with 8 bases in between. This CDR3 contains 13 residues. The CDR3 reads CASSQQGNQPQHF. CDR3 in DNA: TGTGCCAGCAGCCAACAGGGCAATCAGCCCCAGCATTTT.

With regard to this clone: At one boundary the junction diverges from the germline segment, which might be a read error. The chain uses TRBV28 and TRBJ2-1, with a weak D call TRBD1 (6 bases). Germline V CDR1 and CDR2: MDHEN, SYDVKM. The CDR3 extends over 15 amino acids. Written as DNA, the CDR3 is TGTGCCAGCAGTTCAGGGGCCCACTCCCACAATGAGCAGTTCTTC. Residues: CASSSGAHSHNEQFF.

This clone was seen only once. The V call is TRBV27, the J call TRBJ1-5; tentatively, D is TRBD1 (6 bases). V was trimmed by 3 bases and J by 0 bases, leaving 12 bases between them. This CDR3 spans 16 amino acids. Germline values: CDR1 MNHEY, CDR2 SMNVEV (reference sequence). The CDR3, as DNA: TGTGCCAGCAGTTTGTCCGGGACATATAGCAATCAGCCCCAGCATTTT. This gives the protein CASSLSGTYSNQPQHF.

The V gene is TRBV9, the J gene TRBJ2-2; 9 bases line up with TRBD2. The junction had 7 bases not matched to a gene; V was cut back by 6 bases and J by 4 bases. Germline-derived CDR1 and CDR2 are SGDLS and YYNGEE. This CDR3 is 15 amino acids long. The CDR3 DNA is TGTGCCAGCACCGCTCTGCGGGGGGGCACCGGGGAGCTGTTTTTT. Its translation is CASTALRGGTGELFF.

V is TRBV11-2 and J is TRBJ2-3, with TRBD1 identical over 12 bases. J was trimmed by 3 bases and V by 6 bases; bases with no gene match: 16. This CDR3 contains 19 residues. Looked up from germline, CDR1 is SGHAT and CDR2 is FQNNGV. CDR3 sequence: CASSFGPPGQGAPTDTQYF. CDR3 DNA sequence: TGTGCCAGCAGTTTTGGCCCTCCGGGACAGGGGGCGCCGACAGATACGCAGTATTTT.

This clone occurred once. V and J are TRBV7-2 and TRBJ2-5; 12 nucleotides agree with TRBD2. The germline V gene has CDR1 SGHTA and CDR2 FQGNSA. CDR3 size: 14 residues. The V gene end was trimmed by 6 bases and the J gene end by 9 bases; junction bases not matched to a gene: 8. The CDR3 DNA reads TGTGCCAGCAGTCGACTAGCGGGGGAAGGTGCCCAGTACTTC. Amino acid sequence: CASSRLAGEGAQYF.

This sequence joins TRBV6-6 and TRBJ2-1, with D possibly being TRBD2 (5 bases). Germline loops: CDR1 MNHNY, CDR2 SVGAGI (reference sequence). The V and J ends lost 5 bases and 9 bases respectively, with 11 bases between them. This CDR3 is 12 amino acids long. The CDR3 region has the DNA TGTGCCAGCAGTCCCGTTGGAGGTGAGCAGTTCTTC. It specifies CASSPVGGEQFF.

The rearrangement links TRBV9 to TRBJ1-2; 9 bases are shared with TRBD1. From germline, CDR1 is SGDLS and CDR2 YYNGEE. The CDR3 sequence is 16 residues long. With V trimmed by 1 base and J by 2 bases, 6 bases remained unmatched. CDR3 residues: CASSVSATGGNYGYTF. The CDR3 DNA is TGTGCCAGCAGCGTAAGTGCAACAGGGGGCAACTATGGCTACACCTTC.

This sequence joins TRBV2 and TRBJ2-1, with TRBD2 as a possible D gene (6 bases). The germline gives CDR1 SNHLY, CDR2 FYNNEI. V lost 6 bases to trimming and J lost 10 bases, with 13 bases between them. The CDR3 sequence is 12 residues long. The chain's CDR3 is CASREEGWEQFF. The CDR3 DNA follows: TGTGCCAGCAGGGAGGAGGGTTGGGAGCAGTTCTTC.

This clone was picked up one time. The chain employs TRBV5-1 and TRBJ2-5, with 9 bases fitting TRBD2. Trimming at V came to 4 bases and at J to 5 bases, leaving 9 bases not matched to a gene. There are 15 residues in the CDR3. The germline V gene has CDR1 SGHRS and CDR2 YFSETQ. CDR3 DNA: TGCGCCAGCAGCCTTAGCGGGGGCTCGGGGGAGACCCAGTACTTC. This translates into CASSLSGGSGETQYF. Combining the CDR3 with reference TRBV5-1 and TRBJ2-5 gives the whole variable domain KAGVTQTPRYLIKTRGQQVTLSCSPISGHRSVSWYQQTPGQGLQFLFEYFSETQRNKGNFPGRFSGRQFSNSRSEMNVSTLELGDSALYLCASSLSGGSGETQYFGPGTRLLVL.

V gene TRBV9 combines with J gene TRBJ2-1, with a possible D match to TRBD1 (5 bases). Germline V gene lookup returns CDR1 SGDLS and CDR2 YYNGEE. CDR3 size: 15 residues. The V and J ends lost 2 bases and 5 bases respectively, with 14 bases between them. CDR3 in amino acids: CASSVRGAADNEQFF. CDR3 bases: TGTGCCAGCAGCGTTAGGGGTGCAGCAGACAATGAGCAGTTCTTC.

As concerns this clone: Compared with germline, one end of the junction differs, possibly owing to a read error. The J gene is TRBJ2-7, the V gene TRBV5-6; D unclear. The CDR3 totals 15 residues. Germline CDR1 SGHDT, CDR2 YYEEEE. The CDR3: CASSLVPTSGGSADF. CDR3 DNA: TGTGCCAGCAGCTTGGTTCCCACCTCGGGTGGGTCGGCGGACTTC.

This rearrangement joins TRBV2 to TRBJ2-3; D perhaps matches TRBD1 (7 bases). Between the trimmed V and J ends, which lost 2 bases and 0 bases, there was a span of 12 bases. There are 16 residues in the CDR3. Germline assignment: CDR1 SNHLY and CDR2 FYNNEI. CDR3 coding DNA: TGTGCCAGCAGTGAAATGGAGGGGGCGAGCACAGATACGCAGTATTTT. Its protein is CASSEMEGASTDTQYF.

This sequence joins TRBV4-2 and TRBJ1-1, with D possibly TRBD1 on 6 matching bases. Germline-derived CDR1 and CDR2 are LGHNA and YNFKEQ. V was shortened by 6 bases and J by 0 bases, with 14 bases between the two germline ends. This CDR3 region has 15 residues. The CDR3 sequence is CASRTGGDMNTEAFF. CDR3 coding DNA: TGTGCCAGCAGAACGGGAGGGGACATGAACACTGAAGCTTTCTTT.

CDR3 amino acids: CASSSTGTPQETQYF. The CDR3 DNA reads as TGTGCCAGCAGCTCGACCGGGACACCCCAAGAGACCCAGTACTTC. The V call is TRBV7-9, the J call TRBJ2-5, with D tentatively TRBD1 (6 bases). Germline V CDR1 and CDR2: SEHNR, FQNEAQ (reference sequence). Between the trimmed V and J ends, which lost 4 bases and 1 base, there was a span of 13 bases. CDR3 size: 15 residues.

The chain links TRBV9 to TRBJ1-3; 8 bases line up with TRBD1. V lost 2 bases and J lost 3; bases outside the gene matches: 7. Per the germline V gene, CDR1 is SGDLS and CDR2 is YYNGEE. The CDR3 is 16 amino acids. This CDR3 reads CASSVESGTGGNTIYF. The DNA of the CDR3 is TGTGCCAGCAGCGTTGAATCGGGGACAGGTGGAAACACCATATATTTT.

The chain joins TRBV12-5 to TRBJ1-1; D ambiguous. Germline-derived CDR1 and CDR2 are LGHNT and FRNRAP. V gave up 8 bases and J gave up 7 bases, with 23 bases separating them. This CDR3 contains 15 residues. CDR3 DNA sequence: TGTGCTAGTAGCCGGTCAGAACCCGGGTCGCTTGAAGCTTTCTTT. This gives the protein CASSRSEPGSLEAFF.

CDR3 nucleotide sequence: TGTGCCAGTAGCCTCCTGGAGAGGGAGAACTATGGCTACACCTTC. Protein: CASSLLERENYGYTF. V usage is TRBV19 and J usage is TRBJ1-2; D ambiguous. There are 15 residues in the CDR3. Trimming left V 6 bases short and J 2 bases short, with 16 bases between. Germline CDR1 reads LNHDA; CDR2 reads SQIVND (reference sequence).

CDR3 loop: CSASPGLAGSDTQYF. The CDR3 coding sequence is TGCAGTGCTAGTCCGGGACTAGCGGGTTCAGATACGCAGTATTTT. The chain employs TRBV20-1 and TRBJ2-3; the match to TRBD2 covers 12 bases. With V trimmed by 3 bases and J by 4 bases, 5 bases remained unmatched. Germline lookup yields CDR1 DFQATT and CDR2 SNEGSKA (reference sequence). The length of the CDR3 is 15 residues.

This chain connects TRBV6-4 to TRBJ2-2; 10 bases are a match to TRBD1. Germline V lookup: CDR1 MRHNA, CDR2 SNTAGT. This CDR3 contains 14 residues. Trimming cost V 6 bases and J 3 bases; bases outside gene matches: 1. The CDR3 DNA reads TGTGCCAGCAGCGGGACAGGGGACACCGGGGAGCTGTTTTTT. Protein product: CASSGTGDTGELFF.

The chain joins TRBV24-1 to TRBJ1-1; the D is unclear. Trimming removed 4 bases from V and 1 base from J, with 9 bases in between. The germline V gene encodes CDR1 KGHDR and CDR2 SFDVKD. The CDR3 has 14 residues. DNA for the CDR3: TGTGCCACCAGTGACCCGAGCGGGAACACTGAAGCTTTCTTT. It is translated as CATSDPSGNTEAFF.

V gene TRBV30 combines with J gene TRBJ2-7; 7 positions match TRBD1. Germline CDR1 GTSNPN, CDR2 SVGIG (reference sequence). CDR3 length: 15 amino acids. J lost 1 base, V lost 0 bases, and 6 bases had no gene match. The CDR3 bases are TGTGCCTGGAGTGTACAGGGGATTCTTTCCTACGAGCAGTACTTC. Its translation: CAWSVQGILSYEQYF.

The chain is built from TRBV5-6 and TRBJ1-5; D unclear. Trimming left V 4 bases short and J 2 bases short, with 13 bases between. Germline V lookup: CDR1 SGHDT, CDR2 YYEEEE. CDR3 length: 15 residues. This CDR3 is CASSPWAAGNQPQHF. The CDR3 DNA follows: TGTGCCAGCAGCCCCTGGGCCGCTGGCAATCAGCCCCAGCATTTT.